This T cell receptor (beta chain) comes out of a study of blood T cell repertoires in COVID-19. Study-wide context: Sources were T cells, B-cell-depleted T cells, or PBMCs; the material itself was cDNA or gDNA.

How the authors handled the data: Amplification with reference gene primers provided the estimates of nucleated cell counts. Generated by immunoSEQ multiplex PCR, the TCRdb table keeps only in-frame clones and is missing some. The DNA was the basis for D and trimming; V, J and clone size are from that table. Of 95,000 to 110,000 clones listed, roughly 84% were seen once; the top ten hold 26%. This CDR3 spans 15 amino acids. The V gene end was trimmed by 6 bases and the J gene end by 9 bases; junction bases not matched to a gene: 7. Germline V CDR1 and CDR2: MDHEN, SYDVKM. The sequenced sample was peripheral blood. The rearrangement uses TRBV28 and TRBJ1-6, with 11 bases that match TRBD1. The receptor was derived from a man aged 55 to 70 with acute or convalescent COVID-19. DNA for the CDR3: TGTGCCAGCAGCTTGGGGGGGACAGGGGGTTCACCCCTCCACTTT. Amino acid sequence: CASSLGGTGGSPLHF.